A single sample gave rise to the 13 T cell receptor beta chains below, sequenced in a study of blood T cell repertoires in COVID-19. Here immunoSEQ multiplex PCR was the method, and the copy in TCRdb shows in-frame clones only, minus some. The sample has about 16,000 clones; around nine tenths are singletons. Material for sequencing was peripheral blood. The origin of the receptors is a woman of 80 years or more with COVID-19, enrolled during active disease.

V and J are TRBV6-5 and TRBJ2-7, with 10 bases identical to TRBD1. Germline V CDR1 and CDR2: MNHEY, SVGAGI. The CDR3 sequence is 15 residues long. V lost 7 bases to trimming and J lost 2 bases; unmatched junction nucleotides: 8. The CDR3 protein is CASIRGTGAPYEQYF. The CDR3 DNA reads TGTGCCAGCATCAGAGGGACAGGGGCCCCCTACGAGCAGTACTTC.

The chain has TRBV12-3 or TRBV12-4 and TRBJ1-6; maybe TRBD1 (6 bases). The CDR3 is 13 amino acids. Trimming removed 3 bases from V and 12 bases from J, with 12 bases in between. This CDR3 reads CASSLRGGGPLHF. The CDR3 bases are TGTGCCAGCAGTTTGCGGGGGGGCGGACCCCTCCACTTT.

The chain recombines TRBV3-1 (or the pseudogene TRBV3-2) with TRBJ2-7, with TRBD2 matching over 8 bases. CDR3 length: 15 residues. The J segment lost 0 bases and the V segment lost 5 bases, leaving 6 bases of the junction unmatched. Germline CDR1 reads LGHDT; CDR2 reads YNNKEL (reference sequence). The CDR3 DNA sequence: TGTGCCAGCAGCGATCTAAGCGGGAGCTCCTACGAGCAGTACTTC. Protein: CASSDLSGSSYEQYF.

This clone showed up just once. The chain combines TRBV27 with TRBJ1-1; D is unclear. Germline V gene data show CDR1 as MNHEY and CDR2 as SMNVEV (reference sequence). The ends were cut back, 2 bases at V and 4 bases at J, with 8 bases in the middle. This CDR3 comprises 13 residues. CDR3 loop: CASSLGRVTEAFF. The DNA for the CDR3 is TGTGCCAGCAGTTTAGGGAGGGTCACTGAAGCTTTCTTT.

J is TRBJ1-1 and V is TRBV27; D is unresolved. Trimming stripped 4 bases from V and 2 bases from J, with 8 bases between. Germline V gives CDR1 MNHEY, CDR2 SMNVEV (reference sequence). The length of the CDR3 is 13 residues. DNA for the CDR3: TGTGCCAGCAGTTGGTCAGAAAACACTGAAGCTTTCTTT. This encodes CASSWSENTEAFF.

This clone was detected only a few times. The chain couples TRBV6-5 to TRBJ2-2; tentative D call: TRBD1 (5 bases). Trimming pared 0 bases from V and 4 bases from J, leaving 12 bases between. CDR1 is MNHEY and CDR2 is SVGAGI in the germline V gene. The CDR3 extends over 16 amino acids. The CDR3 is CASSYSKGRGTGELFF. CDR3 sequence (DNA): TGTGCCAGCAGTTACTCGAAGGGGCGCGGCACCGGGGAGCTGTTTTTT.

The chain employs TRBV18 and TRBJ2-6, with D uncertain. The V and J ends lost 3 bases and 0 bases respectively, with 6 bases between them. The germline V gene has CDR1 KGHSH and CDR2 LQKENI. The length of the CDR3 is 15 residues. The CDR3 reads CASSPVSSGANVLTF. The CDR3 DNA follows: TGTGCCAGCTCACCTGTATCCTCTGGGGCCAACGTCCTGACTTTC.

The chain uses TRBV18 and TRBJ2-2, with 7 bases matching TRBD1. The germline V gene has CDR1 KGHSH and CDR2 LQKENI. With V trimmed by 3 bases and J by 2 bases, 6 bases remained unmatched. CDR3 length equals 16 residues. Here the CDR3 DNA reads TGTGCCAGCTCACCCAGACAGGGTTTTAACACCGGGGAGCTGTTTTTT. Translation gives CASSPRQGFNTGELFF.

The chain recombines TRBV6-2 or TRBV6-3 with TRBJ1-5; D is uncertain. The ends were cut back, 3 bases at V and 0 bases at J, with 6 bases in the middle. Germline-derived CDR1 and CDR2 are MNHEY and SVGEGT. This CDR3 is 14 amino acids long. The CDR3 loop is CASSYAGSNQPQHF. DNA of the CDR3: TGTGCCAGCAGTTATGCAGGTAGCAATCAGCCCCAGCATTTT.

V and J are TRBV7-9 and TRBJ2-7, with D perhaps TRBD1 (5 bases). V gave up 3 bases and J gave up 3 bases, with 9 bases separating them. The CDR3 runs 13 residues. The germline gives CDR1 SEHNR, CDR2 FQNEAQ (reference sequence). CDR3 nucleotides: TGTGCCAGCAGCTTTACAGGTTTCTACGAGCAGTACTTC. This sequence encodes CASSFTGFYEQYF.

The chain is built from TRBV11-2 and TRBJ2-5; TRBD2 is a possible D gene (5 bases). The CDR3 covers 14 residues. The V gene lost 1 base and the J gene lost 3 bases, with 9 bases spanning the gap. Germline V lookup: CDR1 SGHAT, CDR2 FQNNGV. CDR3 region: CASSLVGGEETQYF. As DNA, the CDR3 is TGTGCCAGCAGCTTAGTAGGAGGCGAAGAGACCCAGTACTTC.

The count of this clone is one. The rearrangement joins TRBV5-6 to TRBJ1-2; 9 bases agree with TRBD1. This CDR3 region has 15 residues. The germline CDR1 and CDR2 sequences are SGHDT and YYEEEE. Trimming cost V 4 bases and J 4 bases; bases outside gene matches: 8. The CDR3 loop is CASSGGSGQGYGYTF. Written as DNA, the CDR3 is TGTGCCAGCAGCGGGGGGTCGGGACAGGGCTATGGCTACACCTTC. Complete variable domain (other parts from reference TRBV5-6 and TRBJ1-2): DAGVTQSPTHLIKTRGQQVTLRCSPKSGHDTVSWYQQALGQGPQFIFQYYEEEERQRGNFPDRFSGHQFPNYSSELNVNALLLGDSALYLCASSGGSGQGYGYTFGSGTRLTVV.

The gene calls are TRBV18 and TRBJ2-5; D not resolved. Germline CDR1 reads KGHSH; CDR2 reads LQKENI. The CDR3 spans 11 residues. V was pared by 3 bases and J by 5 bases, with 4 bases between. The CDR3 is CASSPRETQYF. The CDR3 DNA is TGTGCCAGCTCACCGCGGGAGACCCAGTACTTC.